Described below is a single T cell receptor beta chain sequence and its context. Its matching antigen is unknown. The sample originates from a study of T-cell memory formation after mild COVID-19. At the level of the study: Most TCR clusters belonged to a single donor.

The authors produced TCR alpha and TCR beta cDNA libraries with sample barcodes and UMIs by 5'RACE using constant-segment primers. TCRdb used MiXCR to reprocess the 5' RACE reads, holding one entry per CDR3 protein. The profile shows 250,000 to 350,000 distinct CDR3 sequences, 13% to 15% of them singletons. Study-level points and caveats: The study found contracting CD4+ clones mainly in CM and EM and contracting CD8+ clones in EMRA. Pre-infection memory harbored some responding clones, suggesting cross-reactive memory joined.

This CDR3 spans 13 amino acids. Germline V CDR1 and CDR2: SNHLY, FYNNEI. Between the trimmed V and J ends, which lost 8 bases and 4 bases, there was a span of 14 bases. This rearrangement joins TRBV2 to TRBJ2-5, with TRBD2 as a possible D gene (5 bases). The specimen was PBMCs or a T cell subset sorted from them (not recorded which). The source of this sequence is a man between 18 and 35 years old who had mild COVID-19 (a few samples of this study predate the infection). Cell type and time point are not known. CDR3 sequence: CASPRVSGETQYF. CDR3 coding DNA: TGTGCCAGCCCTAGGGTGAGCGGAGAGACCCAGTACTTC.